Following are 26 T cell receptor beta chains from one sample sequenced in a study of blood T cells in healthy people across ages. For the second PCR, which ran for roughly 7 to 11 cycles, a sample-barcoded 5' primer and a J-beta primer mix were used. Via MiXCR, TCRdb re-called the 5' RACE reads, giving one row per CDR3 protein. The sample holds hundreds of thousands of distinct CDR3 sequences, around three fifths seen once. The sample was blood. The receptors were gathered from a middle-aged man in good health.

The V call is TRBV30, the J call TRBJ2-1; a possible D gene is TRBD2 (5 bases). Germline CDR1 GTSNPN, CDR2 SVGIG (reference sequence). The CDR3 contains 12 residues. The V gene lost 0 bases and the J gene lost 8 bases, with 8 bases spanning the gap. Here the CDR3 reads CAWSVSSYEQFF. CDR3 sequence (DNA): TGTGCCTGGAGTGTATCTAGCTATGAGCAGTTCTTC.

This clonotype was seen a handful of times. A clone one base away is much larger, so this may be a read error. V is TRBV5-1 and J is TRBJ2-1, with 9 bases matching TRBD2. The last part of the DNA fits TRBJ2-7 better; the J call may be wrong. Germline CDR1 SGHRS, CDR2 YFSETQ. The CDR3 has 19 residues. The CDR3 here is CASSFDPGLASRLFNEQYF. DNA for the CDR3: TGCGCCAGCAGCTTCGATCCCGGACTAGCGAGTCGCCTGTTCAATGAGCAGTACTTC.

The chain employs TRBV7-2 and TRBJ2-1; 11 bases align to TRBD2. The CDR3 consists of 16 residues. V was clipped by 0 bases and J by 10 bases; unmatched bases: 8. The germline V gene has CDR1 SGHTA and CDR2 FQGNSA. CDR3 DNA sequence: TGTGCCAGCAGCTTAGCGGGTGCTAGCGGGGGGCGAGAGCAGTTCTTC. It translates to CASSLAGASGGREQFF.

Only a few counts were recorded for this clonotype. This chain uses TRBV7-3 with TRBJ1-1; D not certain. CDR1 and CDR2 (germline): SGHTA, FQGTGA. CDR3 length: 13 residues. The V gene lost 6 bases and the J gene lost 0 bases, with 8 bases spanning the gap. The CDR3 here is CASSSFLNTEAFF. The CDR3 nucleotides are TGTGCCAGCAGTTCCTTTTTGAACACTGAAGCTTTCTTT. The complete variable domain, with remaining parts taken from reference TRBV7-3 and TRBJ1-1, reads GAGVSQTPSNKVTEKGKYVELRCDPISGHTALYWYRQSLGQGPEFLIYFQGTGAADDSGLPNDRFFAVRPEGSVSTLKIQRTERGDSAVYLCASSSFLNTEAFFGQGTRLTVV.

The chain has TRBV2 and TRBJ1-2; a possible D gene is TRBD1 (6 bases). Germline-derived CDR1 and CDR2 are SNHLY and FYNNEI. The CDR3 has 17 amino acids. Trimming removed 4 bases at V and 4 bases at J, with 22 bases between. The CDR3 protein is CASSGRPGPGDLYGYTF. The CDR3 DNA follows: TGTGCCAGCAGTGGAAGACCGGGGCCAGGGGACCTCTATGGCTACACCTTC. Filled out from reference TRBV2 and TRBJ1-2, the complete variable domain reads EPEVTQTPSHQVTQMGQEVILRCVPISNHLYFYWYRQILGQKVEFLVSFYNNEISEKSEIFDDQFSVERPDGSNFTLKIRSTKLEDSAMYFCASSGRPGPGDLYGYTFGSGTRLTVV.

This clonotype was found once. The germline gene is not matched at one end of the junction; a read error may be the cause. The J gene is TRBJ2-3, the V gene TRBV4-3; D is perhaps TRBD2 (5 bases). Germline CDR1 LGHNA, CDR2 YSLEER. This CDR3 is built from 13 residues. The CDR3 is CACSQDEGDTQYF. As DNA, the CDR3 is TGCGCCTGCAGCCAAGATGAGGGTGATACGCAGTATTTT.

This chain connects TRBV4-1 to TRBJ2-7, with 7 positions matching TRBD2. The CDR3 runs to 15 residues. V shed 4 bases and J 0 bases; nucleotides not matched to a gene: 6. Germline V lookup: CDR1 MGHRA, CDR2 YSYEKL. The CDR3 nucleotides read TGCGCCAGCAGCCGCACTGGGACTACCTCCTACGAGCAGTACTTC. It encodes CASSRTGTTSYEQYF.

This sequence joins TRBV27 and TRBJ1-5; 8 bases line up with TRBD1. Germline V gene lookup returns CDR1 MNHEY and CDR2 SMNVEV (reference sequence). V gave up 3 bases and J gave up 9 bases; unmatched junction bases: 16. The CDR3 runs to 17 residues. The CDR3 sequence: CASSFLRTGFDGVPQHF. CDR3 nucleotide sequence: TGTGCCAGCAGTTTCTTACGGACAGGGTTTGATGGTGTGCCCCAGCATTTT.

The chain is built from TRBV21-1 and TRBJ2-3; the table's TRBD2 call for D was not verified on the DNA. TRBV21-1 is a known pseudogene. This CDR3 contains 16 residues. DNA for the CDR3: TGTGCCAGCAGCAAAGGGGAGACAGCTGGCACAGATACGCAGTATTTT. This translates into CASSKGETAGTDTQYF.

This clonotype was seen a few times. This chain connects TRBV29-1 to TRBJ2-7; D could derive from TRBD1 or TRBD2 (6 bases each). The germline CDR1 and CDR2 sequences are SQVTM and ANQGSEA. The ends were cut back, 7 bases at V and 6 bases at J, with 16 bases in the middle. The CDR3 is 12 amino acids. CDR3 bases: TGCAGCGGGGGGGCAGGGGTTGCCGAGCAGTACTTC. Protein product: CSGGAGVAEQYF.

This clonotype was seen a handful of times. V and J are TRBV24-1 and TRBJ2-5; a weak D match, TRBD1 (5 bases). The CDR3 consists of 14 residues. The V end lost 4 bases, the J end lost 3 bases, and 11 bases lay between the germline ends. CDR1 is KGHDR, CDR2 SFDVKD, per germline. The CDR3 reads CATSEGRAEETQYF. The CDR3 DNA reads TGTGCCACCAGTGAGGGCAGGGCCGAAGAGACCCAGTACTTC.

The count of this clonotype is one. The chain recombines TRBV15 with TRBJ1-5; D gene uncertain. From germline, CDR1 is LNHNV and CDR2 YYDKDF (reference sequence). V was shortened by 1 base and J by 7 bases, with 5 bases between the two germline ends. This CDR3 region has 12 residues. CDR3 amino acids: CATSRVGQPQHF. The CDR3 DNA follows: TGTGCCACCAGCAGAGTGGGACAGCCCCAGCATTTT.

V is TRBV29-1 and J is TRBJ2-7; 10 bases agree with TRBD1. Germline CDR1 reads SQVTM; CDR2 reads ANQGSEA. The CDR3 spans 15 residues. J gave up 4 bases and V 7 bases, and 13 bases lay outside the gene matches. The CDR3 loop is CSGFTGQGRSYEQYF. CDR3 in DNA: TGCAGCGGGTTTACGGGACAGGGGAGAAGTTACGAGCAGTACTTC.

This rearrangement joins TRBV9 to TRBJ1-6, with D possibly being TRBD1 (6 bases). This CDR3 is built from 15 residues. Germline V gives CDR1 SGDLS, CDR2 YYNGEE. V gave up 3 bases and J gave up 6 bases, with 13 bases separating them. The CDR3 region is CASSDRGQGNSPLHF. DNA of the CDR3: TGTGCCAGCAGCGACCGGGGGCAGGGTAATTCACCCCTCCACTTT. The whole variable domain, remainder taken from reference TRBV9 and TRBJ1-6, is DSGVTQTPKHLITATGQRVTLRCSPRSGDLSVYWYQQSLDQGLQFLIQYYNGEERAKGNILERFSAQQFPDLHSELNLSSLELGDSALYFCASSDRGQGNSPLHFGNGTRLTVT.

This clonotype was seen a few times. This chain connects TRBV4-3 to TRBJ2-7, with D possibly TRBD2 on 6 matching bases. Deletions cut 0 bases from V and 6 bases from J, with 15 bases between. This CDR3 spans 15 amino acids. CDR1 LGHNA and CDR2 YSLEER come from the germline V gene. The CDR3 region has the DNA TGCGCCAGCAGCCAAGAGCTCGTTGGGGGGTTCGAGCAGTACTTC. It codes for CASSQELVGGFEQYF.

The chain employs TRBV2 and TRBJ2-5, with 10 bases aligning to TRBD2. Trimming removed 6 bases from V and 3 bases from J; junction bases left unmatched: 4. This CDR3 comprises 14 residues. CDR1 SNHLY and CDR2 FYNNEI come from the germline V gene. CDR3 protein: CASRRTSGKETQYF. In DNA form, the CDR3 reads TGTGCCAGCAGGCGGACTAGCGGCAAAGAGACCCAGTACTTC.

CDR3 DNA: TGTGCCAGCAGTGATGGGGCAGGAAGATCACCCCTCCACTTT. Protein product: CASSDGAGRSPLHF. The chain uses TRBV28 and TRBJ1-6; D might be TRBD1 (5 bases). V was trimmed by 5 bases and J by 10 bases, leaving 15 bases between them. Germline loops: CDR1 MDHEN, CDR2 SYDVKM. This CDR3 is 14 amino acids long.

The rearrangement links TRBV18 to TRBJ2-1; 7 positions agree with TRBD2. Germline V gene data show CDR1 as KGHSH and CDR2 as LQKENI. The trim removed 2 bases at V and 7 bases at J, leaving 11 bases unmatched. The CDR3 consists of 16 residues. The CDR3 loop reads CASSPSTGGRGNEQFF. For the CDR3, the DNA is TGTGCCAGCTCACCATCGACGGGGGGACGGGGGAATGAGCAGTTCTTC.

The chain joins TRBV20-1 to TRBJ2-5, with 7 bases identical to TRBD1. The J call may be in error: the DNA end matches TRBJ2-7 better. The CDR3 consists of 15 residues. CDR1 is DFQATT, CDR2 SNEGSKA, per germline (reference sequence). CDR3 amino acids: CSAREQGQPTYEQYF. The DNA of the CDR3 is TGCAGTGCTAGAGAACAGGGACAGCCGACCTACGAGCAGTACTTC.

The gene calls are TRBV12-3 or TRBV12-4 and TRBJ2-4; the D is unclear. The assigned J gene may be wrong: the sequence end matches TRBJ2-7 better. This CDR3 contains 13 residues. The CDR3 reads CASNPADSYEQYF. The CDR3 coding sequence is TGTGCCAGCAACCCGGCCGACTCCTACGAGCAGTACTTC.

This clonotype was found a few times. The chain recombines TRBV5-1 with TRBJ2-6, with D uncertain. CDR1 SGHRS and CDR2 YFSETQ come from the germline V gene. V was clipped by 0 bases and J by 2 bases, with 3 bases between them. This CDR3 spans 14 amino acids. CDR3 protein: CASSLDTGANVLTF. The CDR3 coding sequence is TGCGCCAGCAGCTTGGACACTGGGGCCAACGTCCTGACTTTC.

This clonotype has more than one count but fewer than ten. The chain uses TRBV28 and TRBJ2-5; 9 positions match TRBD1. This CDR3 region has 15 residues. Germline-derived CDR1 and CDR2 are MDHEN and SYDVKM. V trimming: 8 bases; J trimming: 0 bases; junction bases outside the gene matches: 7. The CDR3 sequence is CASEGTGRYQETQYF. In DNA, the CDR3 is TGTGCCAGCGAAGGGACAGGGAGGTACCAAGAGACCCAGTACTTC.

The V call is TRBV9, the J call TRBJ2-3; D gene ambiguous. Germline assignment: CDR1 SGDLS and CDR2 YYNGEE. The ends were cut back, 4 bases at V and 3 bases at J, with 15 bases in the middle. The CDR3 runs 15 residues. The CDR3 here is CASSRSDLRTDTQYF. In DNA, the CDR3 is TGTGCCAGCAGCCGCTCGGATTTGAGAACAGATACGCAGTATTTT. The complete variable domain, with remaining parts taken from reference TRBV9 and TRBJ2-3, reads DSGVTQTPKHLITATGQRVTLRCSPRSGDLSVYWYQQSLDQGLQFLIQYYNGEERAKGNILERFSAQQFPDLHSELNLSSLELGDSALYFCASSRSDLRTDTQYFGPGTRLTVL.

J is TRBJ2-3 and V is TRBV28; D is possibly TRBD1 (6 bases). Trimming left V 3 bases short and J 0 bases short, with 13 bases between. This CDR3 has 16 residues. Germline CDR1 MDHEN, CDR2 SYDVKM. CDR3 sequence reads: CASSFDEGVSTDTQYF. The CDR3 DNA reads TGTGCCAGCAGTTTCGATGAGGGGGTTAGCACAGATACGCAGTATTTT.

This clonotype has just a few counts. This chain connects TRBV3-1 to TRBJ2-5; TRBD2 aligns across 13 bases. The CDR3 has 18 amino acids. In germline, CDR1 is LGHDT, CDR2 YNNKEL (reference sequence). V lost 7 bases to trimming and J lost 0 bases; unmatched junction nucleotides: 11. The CDR3: CASTGMGLAGLYQETQYF. In nucleotides, the CDR3 is TGTGCCAGCACGGGGATGGGACTAGCGGGATTGTACCAAGAGACCCAGTACTTC.

The chain couples TRBV6-5 to TRBJ2-2, with 9 bases aligning to TRBD1. CDR1 and CDR2 (germline): MNHEY, SVGAGI. The CDR3 runs to 16 residues. V lost 2 bases, J lost 5 bases, and 6 bases stayed unmatched. The CDR3 DNA reads TGTGCCAGCAGTTACGGTGGGACAGGGATGACCGGGGAGCTGTTTTTT. Translation gives CASSYGGTGMTGELFF.